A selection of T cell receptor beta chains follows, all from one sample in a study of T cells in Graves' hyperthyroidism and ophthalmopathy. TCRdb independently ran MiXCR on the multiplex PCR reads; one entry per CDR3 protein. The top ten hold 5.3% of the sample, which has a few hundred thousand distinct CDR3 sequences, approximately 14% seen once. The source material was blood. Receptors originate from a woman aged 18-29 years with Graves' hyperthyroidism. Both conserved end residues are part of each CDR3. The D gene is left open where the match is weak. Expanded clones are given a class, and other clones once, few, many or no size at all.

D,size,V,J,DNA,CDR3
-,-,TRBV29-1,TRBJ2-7,TGCAGCGCCGGGGAGACCACCTACGAGCAGTACTTC,CSAGETTYEQYF
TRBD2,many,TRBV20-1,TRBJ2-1,TGCAGTTCCAAGACTAGCGGAGAGGTCCATGAGCAGTTCTTC,CSSKTSGEVHEQFF
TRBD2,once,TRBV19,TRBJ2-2,TGTGCCAGTAGTATGCGGCGGGAGCTCACCGGGGAGCTGTTTTTT,CASSMRRELTGELFF
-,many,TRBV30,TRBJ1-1,TGTGCCTGGAGTGTAGGAGTAAACACTGAAGCTTTCTTT,CAWSVGVNTEAFF
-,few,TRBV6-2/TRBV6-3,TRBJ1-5,TGTGCCAGCAGTACCCCCGGACTTAGCAATCAGCCCCAGCATTTT,CASSTPGLSNQPQHF
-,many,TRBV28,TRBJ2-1,TGTGCCAGCAGTTTACCTGACAGCTATTACAATGAGCAGTTCTTC,CASSLPDSYYNEQFF
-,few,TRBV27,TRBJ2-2,TGTGCCAGCAGTTTATACTTCCGGTCAGCGTCGAACACCGGGGAGCTGTTTTTT,CASSLYFRSASNTGELFF
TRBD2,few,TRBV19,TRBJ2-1,TGTGCCAGTAGTATATCTTCGGGCGGGAGTTCCTACAATGAGCAGTTCTTC,CASSISSGGSSYNEQFF
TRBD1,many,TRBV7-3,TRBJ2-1,TGTGCCAGCAGCTACAGACAGGGGAATTACAATGAGCAGTTCTTC,CASSYRQGNYNEQFF
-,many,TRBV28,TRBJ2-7,TGTGCCAGCAGTCCCGGCCCGAGGGCCCCCTACGAGCAGTACTTC,CASSPGPRAPYEQYF
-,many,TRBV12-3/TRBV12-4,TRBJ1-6,TGTGCCAGCAGGGAGACAGTTTATAATTCACCCCTCCACTTT,CASRETVYNSPLHF
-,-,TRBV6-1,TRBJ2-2,TGTGCCAGCAGTGAACCAGGGAAGAACACCGGGGAGCTGTTTTTT,CASSEPGKNTGELFF
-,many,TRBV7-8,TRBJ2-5,TGTGCCAGCAGCCCGCGGGCGCTTTACGAGACCCAGTACTTC,CASSPRALYETQYF
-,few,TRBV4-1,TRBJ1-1,TGCGCCAGCAGCCAAGGAGAGGGGAGGTACACTGAAGCTTTCTTT,CASSQGEGRYTEAFF
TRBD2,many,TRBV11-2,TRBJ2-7,TGTGCCAGCAGCTTATCCAGTAGCGGGAGCTACGAGCAGTACTTC,CASSLSSSGSYEQYF
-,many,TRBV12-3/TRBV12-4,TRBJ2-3,TGTGCCAGCAGTTTCGGCGATACGCAGTATTTT,CASSFGDTQYF
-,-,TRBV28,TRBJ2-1,TGTGCCATTTCGTCCCACCCCCCCCCGCGCGAGCAGTTCTTC,CAISSHPPPREQFF
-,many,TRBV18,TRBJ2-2,TGTGCCAGCTCACCAGAACTAGCGAACACCGGGGAGCTGTTTTTT,CASSPELANTGELFF
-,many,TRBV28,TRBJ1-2,TGTGCCAGCAGTCTAGACAGCGGACTTGGCTATGGCTACACCTTC,CASSLDSGLGYGYTF